This T cell receptor (beta chain) was found in a study of T cells in Graves' hyperthyroidism and ophthalmopathy. Findings and caveats of the study: Ophthalmopathy got predicted by the model a median approximately 6 months before its onset. The majority of expanded thyroid clonotypes above 0.001 also appeared in blood.

About this clonotype: The antigen is undetermined. One junction end disagrees with the germline gene, perhaps due to a read error.

The CDR3 has 15 residues. Per the germline V gene, CDR1 is SEHNR and CDR2 is FQNEAQ (reference sequence). Exclusion followed for patients with uncontrolled infection, other autoimmune disease, pregnancy or lactation. Diagnosing involved the use of clinical symptoms, serum thyroxine and TRAb, thyroid ultrasound and orbital computed tomography. What was amplified from RNA transcripts were TCR beta CDR3 regions. HTBI primers drove first-round RT-PCR of the TCR CDR3. In TCRdb, the multiplex PCR reads were re-called with MiXCR into one record per CDR3 protein. This table holds fewer than 650,000 distinct CDR3 sequences, over 35% found once.

The clonotype comes from an adult woman with Graves' disease, either hyperthyroidism or ophthalmopathy (not recorded which). This sequence joins TRBV7-9 and TRBJ2-7, with D perhaps TRBD2 (6 bases). Sequencing input: peripheral blood or thyroid tissue (not recorded which). The CDR3 protein is CASSQVWRDNYEQYF. CDR3 bases: TGCGCCAGCAGCCAAGTTTGGCGGGATAACTACGAGCAGTACTTC.